The sequence of this TCR beta chain was determined in a study of blood T cells in healthy people across ages. The study's findings and limits: Higher diversity and more naive CD4+ cells were features of long-lived donors, compared to aged donors.

Next came a second PCR, run for about 6 to 11 cycles, which used a sample-barcoded 5' primer along with a J-beta primer mix. Researchers report that a template-switch adaptor with 12 random nucleotides tagged each cDNA molecule. One entry per CDR3 protein results from TCRdb running MiXCR on the 5' RACE reads. The sample consists of approximately 800,000 distinct CDR3 sequences, 20% to 25% of them appearing once. With regard to this clonotype: The antigen remains unidentified.

Germline loops: CDR1 SGHTA, CDR2 FQGNSA. The CDR3 covers 15 residues. J gave up 4 bases and V 5 bases, and 8 bases lay outside the gene matches. The same sample was also studied in work on T cells of mothers and their children.

The sequenced material came from blood. This TCR was sampled from a boy aged 10-17 years in good health. This chain connects TRBV7-2 to TRBJ1-5, with 7 bases aligning to TRBD1. CDR3 DNA sequence: TGTGCCAGCAGCCTAAGGGGACAGAGAAATCAGCCCCAGCATTTT. It encodes CASSLRGQRNQPQHF.